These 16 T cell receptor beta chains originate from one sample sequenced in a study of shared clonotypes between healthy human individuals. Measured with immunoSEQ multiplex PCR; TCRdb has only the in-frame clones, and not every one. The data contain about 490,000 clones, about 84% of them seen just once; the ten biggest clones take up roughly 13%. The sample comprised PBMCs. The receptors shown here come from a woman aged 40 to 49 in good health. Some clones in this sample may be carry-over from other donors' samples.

The CDR3 spells CASSNRQGGRYGYTF. CDR3 in DNA: TGTGCCAGCAGTAACCGACAGGGGGGACGCTATGGCTACACCTTC. The rearrangement links TRBV6-5 to TRBJ1-2; TRBD1 aligns across 9 bases. The CDR3 is 15 residues long. The ends lost 5 bases at V and 4 bases at J; junction bases unmatched: 8. Germline V lookup: CDR1 MNHEY, CDR2 SVGAGI.

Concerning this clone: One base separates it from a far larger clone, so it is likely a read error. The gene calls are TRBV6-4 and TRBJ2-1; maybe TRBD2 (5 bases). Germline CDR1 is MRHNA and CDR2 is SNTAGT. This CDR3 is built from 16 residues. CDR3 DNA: TGTGCCAGCAGTGACTCGGAGGACGGCCCAGCCAATGTGCAGTTCTTC. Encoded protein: CASSDSEDGPANVQFF.

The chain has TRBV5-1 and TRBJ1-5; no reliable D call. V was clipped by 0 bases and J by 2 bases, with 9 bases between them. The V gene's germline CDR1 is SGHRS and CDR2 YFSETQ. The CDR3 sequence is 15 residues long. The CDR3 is CASSLDSMGNQPQHF. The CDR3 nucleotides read TGCGCCAGCAGCTTGGATAGCATGGGCAATCAGCCCCAGCATTTT. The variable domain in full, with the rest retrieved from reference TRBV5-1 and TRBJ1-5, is KAGVTQTPRYLIKTRGQQVTLSCSPISGHRSVSWYQQTPGQGLQFLFEYFSETQRNKGNFPGRFSGRQFSNSRSEMNVSTLELGDSALYLCASSLDSMGNQPQHFGDGTRLSIL.

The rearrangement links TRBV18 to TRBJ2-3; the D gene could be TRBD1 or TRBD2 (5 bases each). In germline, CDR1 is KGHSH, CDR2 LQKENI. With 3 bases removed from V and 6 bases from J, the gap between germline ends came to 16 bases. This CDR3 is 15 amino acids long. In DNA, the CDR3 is TGTGCCAGCTCACCTGGAGGATGGGGCCAGGATACGCAGTATTTT. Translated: CASSPGGWGQDTQYF.

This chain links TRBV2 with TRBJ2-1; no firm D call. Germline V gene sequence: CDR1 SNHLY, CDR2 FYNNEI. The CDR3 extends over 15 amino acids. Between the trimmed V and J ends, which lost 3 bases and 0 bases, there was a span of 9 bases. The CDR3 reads CASSDRRSSYNEQFF. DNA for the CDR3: TGTGCCAGCAGTGACAGGCGTAGCTCCTACAATGAGCAGTTCTTC.

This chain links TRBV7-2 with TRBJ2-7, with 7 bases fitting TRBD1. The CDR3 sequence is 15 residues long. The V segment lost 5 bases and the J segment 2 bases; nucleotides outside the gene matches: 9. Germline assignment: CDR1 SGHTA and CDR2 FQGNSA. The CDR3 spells CASSPRAGGTYEQYF. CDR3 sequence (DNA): TGTGCCAGCAGCCCCCGGGCAGGGGGAACCTACGAGCAGTACTTC.

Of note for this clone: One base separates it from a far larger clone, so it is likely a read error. The CDR3 region is CAWTRDLNQSQHF. The DNA of the CDR3 is TGTGCCTGGACCCGGGACCTCAATCAGTCCCAGCATTTT. This rearrangement joins TRBV30 to TRBJ1-5; D might be TRBD1 (5 bases). Germline assignment: CDR1 GTSNPN and CDR2 SVGIG (reference sequence). This CDR3 comprises 13 residues.

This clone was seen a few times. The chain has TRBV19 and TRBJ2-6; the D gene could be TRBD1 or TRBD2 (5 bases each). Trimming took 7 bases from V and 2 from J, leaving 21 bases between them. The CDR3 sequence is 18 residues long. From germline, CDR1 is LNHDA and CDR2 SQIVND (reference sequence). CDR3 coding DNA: TGTGCCAGTAAGAAGCCGGGGACGGGATACCCTGGGGCCAACGTCCTGACTTTC. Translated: CASKKPGTGYPGANVLTF.

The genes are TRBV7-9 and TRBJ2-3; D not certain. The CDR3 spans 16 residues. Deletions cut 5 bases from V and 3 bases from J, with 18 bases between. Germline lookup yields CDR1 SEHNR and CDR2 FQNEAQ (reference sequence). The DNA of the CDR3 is TGTGCCAGCAGCGCACCGGATTTTGGGATAACAGATACGCAGTATTTT. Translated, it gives CASSAPDFGITDTQYF. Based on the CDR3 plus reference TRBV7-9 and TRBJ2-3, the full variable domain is DTGVSQNPRHKITKRGQNVTFRCDPISEHNRLYWYRQTLGQGPEFLTYFQNEAQLEKSRLLSDRFSAERPKGSFSTLEIQRTEQGDSAMYLCASSAPDFGITDTQYFGPGTRLTVL.

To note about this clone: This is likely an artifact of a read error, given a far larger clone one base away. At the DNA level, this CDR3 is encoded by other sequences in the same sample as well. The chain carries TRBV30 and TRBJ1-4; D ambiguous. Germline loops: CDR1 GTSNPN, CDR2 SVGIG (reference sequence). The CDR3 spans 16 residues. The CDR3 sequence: CAWSVAAHATNEKLFF. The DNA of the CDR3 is TGTGCTTGGAGTGTAGCTGCCCACGCAACTAATGAAAAACTGTTTTTT. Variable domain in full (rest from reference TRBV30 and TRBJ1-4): SQTIHQWPATLVQPVGSPLSLECTVEGTSNPNLYWYRQAAGRGLQLLFYSVGIGQISSEVPQNLSASRPQDRQFILSSKKLLLSDSGFYLCAWSVAAHATNEKLFFGSGTQLSVL.

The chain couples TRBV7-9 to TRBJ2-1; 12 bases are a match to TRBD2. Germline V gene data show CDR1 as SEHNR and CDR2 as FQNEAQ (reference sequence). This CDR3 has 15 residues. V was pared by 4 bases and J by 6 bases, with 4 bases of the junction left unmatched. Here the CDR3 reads CASSWGLAGGNEQFF. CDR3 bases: TGTGCCAGCAGCTGGGGACTAGCGGGCGGCAATGAGCAGTTCTTC. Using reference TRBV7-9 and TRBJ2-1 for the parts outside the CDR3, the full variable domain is DTGVSQNPRHKITKRGQNVTFRCDPISEHNRLYWYRQTLGQGPEFLTYFQNEAQLEKSRLLSDRFSAERPKGSFSTLEIQRTEQGDSAMYLCASSWGLAGGNEQFFGPGTRLTVL.

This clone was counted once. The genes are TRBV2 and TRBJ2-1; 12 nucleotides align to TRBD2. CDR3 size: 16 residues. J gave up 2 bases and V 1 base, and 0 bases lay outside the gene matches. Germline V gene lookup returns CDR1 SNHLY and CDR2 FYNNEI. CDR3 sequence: CASSEGTSGTYNEQFF. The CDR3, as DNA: TGTGCCAGCAGTGAAGGGACTAGCGGGACCTACAATGAGCAGTTCTTC.

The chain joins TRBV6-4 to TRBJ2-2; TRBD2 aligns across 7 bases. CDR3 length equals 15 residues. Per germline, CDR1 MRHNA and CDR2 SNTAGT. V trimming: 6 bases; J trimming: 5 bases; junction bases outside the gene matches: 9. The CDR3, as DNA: TGTGCCAGCAGCCGGGAGGTTTTAGGTACCGGGGAGCTGTTTTTT. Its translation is CASSREVLGTGELFF.

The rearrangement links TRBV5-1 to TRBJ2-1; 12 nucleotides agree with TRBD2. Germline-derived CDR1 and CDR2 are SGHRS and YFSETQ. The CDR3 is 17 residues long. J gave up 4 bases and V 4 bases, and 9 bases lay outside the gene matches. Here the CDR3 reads CASSPLLAGGRYNEQFF. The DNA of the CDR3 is TGCGCCAGCAGCCCACTACTAGCGGGAGGACGATACAATGAGCAGTTCTTC. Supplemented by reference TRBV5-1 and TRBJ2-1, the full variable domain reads KAGVTQTPRYLIKTRGQQVTLSCSPISGHRSVSWYQQTPGQGLQFLFEYFSETQRNKGNFPGRFSGRQFSNSRSEMNVSTLELGDSALYLCASSPLLAGGRYNEQFFGPGTRLTVL.

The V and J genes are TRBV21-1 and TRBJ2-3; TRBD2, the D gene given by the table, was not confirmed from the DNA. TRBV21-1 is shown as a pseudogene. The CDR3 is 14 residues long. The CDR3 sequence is CASSKVPEPDTQYF. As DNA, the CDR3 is TGTGCCAGCAGCAAAGTTCCCGAGCCGGATACGCAGTATTTT.

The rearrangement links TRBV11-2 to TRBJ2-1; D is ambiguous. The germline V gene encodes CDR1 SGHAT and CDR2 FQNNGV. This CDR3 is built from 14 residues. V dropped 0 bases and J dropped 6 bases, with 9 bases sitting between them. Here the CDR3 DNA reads TGTGCCAGCAGCTTAGATATCGCAGCCAATGAGCAGTTCTTC. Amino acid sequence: CASSLDIAANEQFF.